Listed below are T cell receptor beta chains from one sample, sequenced in a study of blood T cell repertoires in COVID-19. Clones were sequenced by immunoSEQ multiplex PCR, and TCRdb holds only the in-frame ones, with some missing. Here the sample spans under 300,000 clones, 89% being singletons. The sample comprised peripheral blood. The source is a woman aged 40-49 years who had recovered from COVID-19. Each CDR3 is given with its conserved first and last residue. A D gene is named only where the DNA matches it firmly. Not all rows give a size; the values are once, few, many and, for expanded clones, a class.

d_call,clone_size,j_call,v_call,cdr3_nt,cdr3_aa
-,once,TRBJ2-4,TRBV3-1/TRBV3-2,TGTGCCAGCAGCCAAGGATTCGGGGGAAGCATTCAGTACTTC,CASSQGFGGSIQYF
TRBD1,-,TRBJ2-5,TRBV28,TGTGCCAGCAGTTCGGGACAGGGGGCCTTCCCTCAAGAGACCCAGTACTTC,CASSSGQGAFPQETQYF
TRBD1,once,TRBJ1-3,TRBV9,TGTGCCAGCAGCCCCGGGACAGATCTTTTGGACACCATATATTTT,CASSPGTDLLDTIYF
-,-,TRBJ2-2,TRBV7-2,TGTGCCAGCAGCCAACCTAGGATGGGTACCGGGGAGCTGTTTTTT,CASSQPRMGTGELFF
TRBD1,-,TRBJ1-1,TRBV30,TGTGCCTGGAGGGAGGGGGCTGGAGCTTTCTTT,CAWREGAGAFF
-,-,TRBJ2-1,TRBV15,TGTGCCACCAGCCCCGGACACGATGACAATGAGCAGTTCTTC,CATSPGHDDNEQFF
TRBD1,-,TRBJ1-4,TRBV4-1,TGCGCCAGCAGCCACAGGGGGCCTAATGAAAAACTGTTTTTT,CASSHRGPNEKLFF
-,once,TRBJ2-5,TRBV10-1,TGCGCCAGCAGTGAGACCGGTACAGAGTACCAAGAGACCCAGTACTTC,CASSETGTEYQETQYF
-,-,TRBJ1-1,TRBV6-2/TRBV6-3,TGTGCCAGCAGTTGGGGCACCACTGAAGCTTTCTTT,CASSWGTTEAFF
-,many,TRBJ1-5,TRBV2,TGTGCCAGCAGTGACTATAGCAATCAGCCCCAGCATTTT,CASSDYSNQPQHF
-,-,TRBJ1-4,TRBV12-3/TRBV12-4,TGTGCCAGCAGTTTTCACGAGGCTGAAAAACTGTTTTTT,CASSFHEAEKLFF
-,-,TRBJ1-2,TRBV5-6,TGTGCCAGCAGCTTAGGCAGGGATCGTGGCTATGGCTACACCTTC,CASSLGRDRGYGYTF
TRBD2,-,TRBJ2-1,TRBV27,TGTGCCAGCAGTTTGGGGCGGGGGGCTGTCAATGAGCAGTTCTTC,CASSLGRGAVNEQFF
-,-,TRBJ2-4,TRBV7-2,TGTGCCAGCAGCCAAGTCAGTCCAAGAGCCAAAAACATTCAGTACTTC,CASSQVSPRAKNIQYF
TRBD1,-,TRBJ1-2,TRBV19,TGTGCCAGTAGTCAGGGACAGACAACTAACTATGGCTACACCTTC,CASSQGQTTNYGYTF
-,once,TRBJ2-5,TRBV6-2/TRBV6-3,TGTGCCAGCAGTCGTCAGGTTAGAGAGACCCAGTACTTC,CASSRQVRETQYF
TRBD1,few,TRBJ2-1,TRBV2,TGTGCCAGCAACATTCAGGGGGTAGGTGAGCAGTTCTTC,CASNIQGVGEQFF
-,few,TRBJ2-2,TRBV7-2,TGTGCCAGCAGCCCAGGGGGGAGACCTACCGGGGAGCTGTTTTTT,CASSPGGRPTGELFF
TRBD2,once,TRBJ2-1,TRBV28,TGTGCCAGCAGGCCTCTAGCGGGAATCTACAATGAGCAGTTCTTC,CASRPLAGIYNEQFF
TRBD2,once,TRBJ2-2,TRBV27,TGTGCCAGCAGTTTACTAGCGGGAGGGACCGGGGAGCTGTTTTTT,CASSLLAGGTGELFF
-,-,TRBJ2-6,TRBV5-4,TGTGCCACGGCGGGCTCTGGGGCCAACGTCCTGACTTTC,CATAGSGANVLTF
-,-,TRBJ1-1,TRBV24-1,TGTGCCACCAGTGGCGCGGCCACTGAAGCTTTCTTT,CATSGAATEAFF
-,-,TRBJ2-1,TRBV7-2,TGTGCCAGCAGCGATATTTCGGGATGGATATCCTACAATGAGCAGTTCTTC,CASSDISGWISYNEQFF
TRBD1,once,TRBJ1-1,TRBV5-6,TGTGCCAGCAGCTTGCGCGGGACAGTTAACACTGAAGCTTTCTTT,CASSLRGTVNTEAFF
-,few,TRBJ1-6,TRBV5-4,TGTGCCAGCAGCTTGGGCCCGGTCCCCCATAATTCACCCCTCCACTTT,CASSLGPVPHNSPLHF
-,-,TRBJ2-3,TRBV11-2,TGTGCCAGCAGCTTCACACGTCCTGGCACAGATACGCAGTATTTT,CASSFTRPGTDTQYF
TRBD1,-,TRBJ1-1,TRBV6-5,TGTGCCAGCAGTTGGGGACAGGACACTGAAGCTTTCTTT,CASSWGQDTEAFF
-,-,TRBJ1-4,TRBV11-3,TGTGCCAGCAGCTTGAGAGCCAATGAAAAACTGTTTTTT,CASSLRANEKLFF
-,few,TRBJ2-5,TRBV15,TGTGCCACCAGCAGACTGGACAGATTCCAAGAGACCCAGTACTTC,CATSRLDRFQETQYF
TRBD1,-,TRBJ1-1,TRBV6-2/TRBV6-3,TGTGCCAGCAGTGACAGGGGTTTTAACACTGAAGCTTTCTTT,CASSDRGFNTEAFF
TRBD1,-,TRBJ2-3,TRBV28,TGTGCCAGCAGTGACGGGACAGGGGGGGATACGCAGTATTTT,CASSDGTGGDTQYF
-,-,TRBJ2-3,TRBV11-1,TGTGCCAGCAGCTTGTACCAGGGTTCCGCAGATACGCAGTATTTT,CASSLYQGSADTQYF
-,-,TRBJ1-1,TRBV19,TGTGCCAGTAGTATTATGGGGGCTTACACTGAAGCTTTCTTT,CASSIMGAYTEAFF
-,-,TRBJ1-3,TRBV2,TGTGCCAGCAGTGAGCGACAGGCTAGCTCTGGAAACACCATATATTTT,CASSERQASSGNTIYF
TRBD1,-,TRBJ2-3,TRBV9,TGTGCCAGCAGCGCCAGGGGGACAAGCACAGATACGCAGTATTTT,CASSARGTSTDTQYF